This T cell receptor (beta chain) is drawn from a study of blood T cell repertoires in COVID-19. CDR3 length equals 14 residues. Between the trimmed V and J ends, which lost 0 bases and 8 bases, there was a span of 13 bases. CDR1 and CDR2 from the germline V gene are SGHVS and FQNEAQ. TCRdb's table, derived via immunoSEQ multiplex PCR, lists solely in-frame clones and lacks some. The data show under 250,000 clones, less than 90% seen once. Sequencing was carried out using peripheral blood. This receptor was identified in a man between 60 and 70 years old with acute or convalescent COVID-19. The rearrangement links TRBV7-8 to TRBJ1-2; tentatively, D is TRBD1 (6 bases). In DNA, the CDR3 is TGTGCCAGCAGCTTAGCCGGGACAACCCGGGGCTACACCTTC. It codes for CASSLAGTTRGYTF.